This TCR beta chain was identified during a study of blood T cell repertoires in COVID-19. For the study at large: Researchers got acute and convalescent COVID-19 samples from the United States, Italy and Spain.

Original handling: Quantification of nucleated cells was approximated via reference gene primer amplification. Clones were read by immunoSEQ multiplex PCR, and TCRdb kept only the in-frame ones, dropping some. The V and J calls and clone size were taken over from that table, and D and trimming were inferred from the DNA. The sample carries more than 130,000 clones, less than 85% recorded once. Germline CDR1 is SGHTA and CDR2 is FQGTGA. This CDR3 has 15 residues. The V segment lost 4 bases and the J segment 2 bases; nucleotides outside the gene matches: 3. This chain uses TRBV7-3 with TRBJ2-5; 11 bases line up with TRBD2. Sample: peripheral blood. This TCR was sampled from a human donor in a cohort sampled during active COVID-19. CDR3 DNA: TGTGCCAGCAGCTCCGGGACTAGCGGTCAAGAGACCCAGTACTTC. Translation gives CASSSGTSGQETQYF.